The 17 T cell receptor beta chains reported below all come from one sample, sequenced in a study of blood T cell repertoires in COVID-19. The method was immunoSEQ multiplex PCR; TCRdb's version includes in-frame clones alone and lacks a portion of them. The sample shows around 430,000 clones, around nine tenths of them seen only once. What was sequenced was PBMCs or T cells enriched from blood (not recorded which). These TCRs come from a woman in her forties or fifties who had recovered from COVID-19.

This clone was observed a handful of times. The chain couples TRBV4-1 to TRBJ1-5; 7 nucleotides line up with TRBD1. Germline V gene sequence: CDR1 MGHRA, CDR2 YSYEKL. This CDR3 comprises 15 residues. V dropped 2 bases and J dropped 5; count of bases not matched to a gene: 6. The CDR3 DNA reads as TGCGCCAGCAGCCAATTCGGGCAGGGGGATCAGCCCCAGCATTTT. Protein sequence: CASSQFGQGDQPQHF.

This clone occurred a few times. This chain uses TRBV5-1 with TRBJ1-3; TRBD1 matches at 9 bases. V trimming: 4 bases; J trimming: 3 bases; junction bases outside the gene matches: 5. Germline CDR1 is SGHRS and CDR2 is YFSETQ. CDR3 length: 15 residues. The CDR3 nucleotides read TGCGCCAGCAGCGAGGGACAGGGCTATGGAAACACCATATATTTT. This encodes CASSEGQGYGNTIYF.

This clone was detected once. The rearrangement links TRBV7-9 to TRBJ1-2; 8 positions match TRBD1. The length of the CDR3 is 13 residues. Unmatched junction bases numbered 2, after V lost 6 bases and J lost 2 bases. Germline V CDR1 and CDR2: SEHNR, FQNEAQ (reference sequence). The CDR3 bases are TGTGCCAGCAGTAGACAGGGGAACTATGGCTACACCTTC. Residues: CASSRQGNYGYTF.

The chain has TRBV28 and TRBJ1-2; perhaps TRBD1 as D (5 bases). The CDR3 loop spans 14 amino acids. Germline V gives CDR1 MDHEN, CDR2 SYDVKM. V lost 6 bases and J 5 bases, leaving 16 bases between the germline ends. The CDR3 DNA reads TGTGCCAGCAGCGGATCGGGGGTTTGGTATGGCTACACCTTC. This gives the protein CASSGSGVWYGYTF.

The chain couples TRBV24-1 to TRBJ1-5; 7 nucleotides align to TRBD1. The CDR3 is 14 residues long. Per germline, CDR1 KGHDR and CDR2 SFDVKD. The J segment lost 6 bases and the V segment lost 5 bases, leaving 6 bases of the junction unmatched. CDR3 sequence (DNA): TGTGCCACCAGTGTGACAGGGAGTTTTCAGCCCCAGCATTTT. This sequence encodes CATSVTGSFQPQHF.

This clone was found a few times. CDR3 loop: CASSDRDNRKYF. Here the CDR3 DNA reads TGCGCCAGCAGCGACCGGGACAATCGCAAGTACTTC. The chain is built from TRBV5-1 and TRBJ2-7; maybe TRBD1 (6 bases). The CDR3 consists of 12 residues. Germline values: CDR1 SGHRS, CDR2 YFSETQ. Deletions cut 4 bases from V and 11 bases from J, with 16 bases between. Variable domain in full (rest from reference TRBV5-1 and TRBJ2-7): KAGVTQTPRYLIKTRGQQVTLSCSPISGHRSVSWYQQTPGQGLQFLFEYFSETQRNKGNFPGRFSGRQFSNSRSEMNVSTLELGDSALYLCASSDRDNRKYFGPGTRLTVT.

J is TRBJ2-2 and V is TRBV28; maybe TRBD2 (7 bases). V lost 6 bases and J 6 bases, leaving 20 bases between the germline ends. The CDR3 length is 16 residues. CDR1 and CDR2 from the germline V gene are MDHEN and SYDVKM. The CDR3 spells CASSRGGRGRPGELFF. The CDR3 bases are TGTGCCAGCAGCCGCGGAGGGCGGGGGCGCCCCGGGGAGCTGTTTTTT.

This chain joins TRBV18 and TRBJ1-2, with TRBD1 matching over 8 bases. CDR1 and CDR2 from the germline V gene are KGHSH and LQKENI. V was pared by 3 bases and J by 6 bases, with 3 bases of the junction left unmatched. The CDR3 is made up of 13 amino acids. CDR3 sequence: CASSPDRDHGYTF. Here the CDR3 DNA reads TGTGCCAGCTCACCGGACAGGGACCATGGCTACACCTTC.

V gene TRBV18 combines with J gene TRBJ1-1; D may be TRBD1 (5 bases). V lost 3 bases and J lost 4, with 21 bases in between. Per the germline V gene, CDR1 is KGHSH and CDR2 is LQKENI. This CDR3 has 17 residues. The CDR3 here is CASSPGFGQGKSTEAFF. CDR3 DNA sequence: TGTGCCAGCTCACCCGGATTTGGTCAGGGCAAGAGCACTGAAGCTTTCTTT.

The chain joins TRBV7-9 to TRBJ2-6, with TRBD1 identical over 7 bases. The CDR3 has 16 residues. Germline CDR1 is SEHNR and CDR2 is FQNEAQ (reference sequence). V lost 6 bases, J lost 4 bases, and 9 bases stayed unmatched. CDR3 DNA: TGTGCCAGCAGGACCGACAGGGCGCGGGGGGCCAACGTCCTGACTTTC. Its translation is CASRTDRARGANVLTF.

This clone was seen once. The chain employs TRBV7-2 and TRBJ1-4; 10 bases align to TRBD1. V lost 6 bases and J lost 8; bases outside the gene matches: 9. The CDR3 extends over 15 amino acids. CDR1 and CDR2 (germline): SGHTA, FQGNSA. CDR3 region: CASSRQGARIEKLFF. CDR3 nucleotide sequence: TGTGCCAGCAGTAGACAGGGGGCAAGGATCGAAAAACTGTTTTTT.

The chain carries TRBV4-3 and TRBJ1-1, with TRBD1 identical over 8 bases. CDR1 and CDR2 (germline): LGHNA, YSLEER. The trim removed 0 bases at V and 11 bases at J, leaving 8 bases unmatched. The CDR3 is 14 residues long. The CDR3: CASSQEVGQGNAFF. CDR3 DNA sequence: TGCGCCAGCAGCCAAGAGGTAGGACAGGGAAATGCTTTCTTT.

This chain connects TRBV27 to TRBJ1-2; a possible D gene is TRBD1 (5 bases). CDR1 is MNHEY and CDR2 is SMNVEV in the germline V gene (reference sequence). Deletions cut 4 bases from V and 8 bases from J, with 14 bases between. This CDR3 contains 13 residues. DNA for the CDR3: TGTGCCAGCAGTTCGGCGGAGGGACGGGGCTACACCTTC. It codes for CASSSAEGRGYTF.

The CDR3 nucleotides are TGTGCCAGCAGGGGCATGGCAGGGAACACTGAAGCTTTCTTT. Its translation is CASRGMAGNTEAFF. The chain joins TRBV6-4 to TRBJ1-1; D gene unclear. The V end lost 6 bases, the J end lost 1 base, and 12 bases lay between the germline ends. Germline assignment: CDR1 MRHNA and CDR2 SNTAGT. The CDR3 consists of 14 residues.

The genes are TRBV19 and TRBJ1-1, with 9 bases matching TRBD1. From germline, CDR1 is LNHDA and CDR2 SQIVND (reference sequence). V shed 5 bases, J shed 6 bases, and the junction held 10 bases outside the gene matches. The CDR3 length is 15 residues. The CDR3, as DNA: TGTGCCAGTAGTTCGGGGGGGGACAGGGCCCCTGAAGCTTTCTTT. Protein sequence: CASSSGGDRAPEAFF.

This sequence joins TRBV6-1 and TRBJ1-2; tentatively, D is TRBD1 (5 bases). Trimming removed 7 bases at V and 3 bases at J, with 21 bases between. Germline-derived CDR1 and CDR2 are MNHNS and SASEGT. The length of the CDR3 is 16 residues. CDR3 amino acids: CASNDGGTRRDYGYTF. As DNA, the CDR3 is TGTGCCAGCAATGACGGCGGGACGCGTCGTGACTATGGCTACACCTTC.

The chain employs TRBV28 and TRBJ2-6; D perhaps matches TRBD1 (6 bases). The V and J ends lost 4 bases and 5 bases respectively, with 21 bases between them. Germline loops: CDR1 MDHEN, CDR2 SYDVKM. This CDR3 has 18 amino acids. CDR3 nucleotides: TGTGCCAGCAGTTCCCCTCGGGACATCCCGATAAGGGCCAACGTCCTGACTTTC. Translated: CASSSPRDIPIRANVLTF.